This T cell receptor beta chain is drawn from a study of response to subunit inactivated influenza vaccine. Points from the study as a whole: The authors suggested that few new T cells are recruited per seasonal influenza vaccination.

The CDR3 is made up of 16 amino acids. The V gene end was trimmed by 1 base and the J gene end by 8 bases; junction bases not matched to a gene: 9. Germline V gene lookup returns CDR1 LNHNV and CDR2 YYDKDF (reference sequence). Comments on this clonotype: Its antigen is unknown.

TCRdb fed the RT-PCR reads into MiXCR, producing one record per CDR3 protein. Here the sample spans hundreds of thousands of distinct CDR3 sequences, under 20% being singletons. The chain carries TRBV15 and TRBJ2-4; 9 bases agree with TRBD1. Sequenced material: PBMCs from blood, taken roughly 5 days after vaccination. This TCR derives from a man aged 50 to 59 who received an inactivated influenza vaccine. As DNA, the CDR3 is TGTGCCACCAGCAGAGGCCGCGGACAGGGGTTTGACATTCAGTACTTC. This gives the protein CATSRGRGQGFDIQYF.